Shown below are 23 T cell receptor beta chains from a single sample sequenced in a study of blood T cell repertoires in COVID-19. Using immunoSEQ multiplex PCR, the repertoire was profiled, and TCRdb retains in-frame clones only, with some absent. The sample lists around 260,000 clones; about 86% were seen once. What was sequenced was peripheral blood. These receptors were obtained from a person between 70 and 80 years old with COVID-19, enrolled during active disease.

This rearrangement joins TRBV28 to TRBJ1-6; D gene unclear. V lost 2 bases and J lost 8, with 13 bases in between. CDR1 is MDHEN, CDR2 SYDVKM, per germline. CDR3 size: 15 residues. The DNA for the CDR3 is TGTGCCAGCAGTTTACGAAGCGAGGCTTATTCACCCCTCCACTTT. It is translated as CASSLRSEAYSPLHF.

V usage is TRBV7-3 and J usage is TRBJ2-7, with 8 bases fitting TRBD1. From germline, CDR1 is SGHTA and CDR2 FQGTGA. CDR3 length equals 15 residues. The V and J ends lost 6 bases and 0 bases, in that order; junction bases with no gene match: 7. CDR3 coding DNA: TGTGCCAGCAGTCCCGGGACAGGTAGCTCCTACGAGCAGTACTTC. Protein sequence: CASSPGTGSSYEQYF.

The chain links TRBV6-2 or TRBV6-3 to TRBJ2-7; 15 bases line up with TRBD2. This CDR3 has 16 residues. Germline V CDR1 and CDR2: MNHEY, SVGEGT. V lost 2 bases to trimming and J lost 1 base; unmatched junction nucleotides: 0. The DNA for the CDR3 is TGTGCCAGCAGTTACGGACTAGCGGGAGGGTCCTACGAGCAGTACTTC. Translating gives CASSYGLAGGSYEQYF.

The chain couples TRBV6-6 to TRBJ2-2, with a weak D call TRBD2 (7 bases). This CDR3 has 15 residues. The V end lost 6 bases, the J end lost 7 bases, and 18 bases lay between the germline ends. In germline, CDR1 is MNHNY, CDR2 SVGAGI (reference sequence). The CDR3 region has the DNA TGTGCCAGCAGGGACACTGGGGGGGCATTCGGGGAGCTGTTTTTT. This sequence encodes CASRDTGGAFGELFF.

This sequence joins TRBV7-2 and TRBJ2-5; no reliable D call. This CDR3 comprises 15 residues. The V end lost 1 base, the J end lost 2 bases, and 11 bases lay between the germline ends. Per germline, CDR1 SGHTA and CDR2 FQGNSA. The CDR3 region has the DNA TGTGCCAGCAGCTTAGTAGTGGGCAGACAAGAGACCCAGTACTTC. Its protein is CASSLVVGRQETQYF.

The genes are TRBV30 and TRBJ2-3; TRBD1 matches at 7 bases. With 4 bases clipped from V and 8 bases from J, the junction kept 3 bases outside the gene matches. CDR1 is GTSNPN and CDR2 is SVGIG in the germline V gene (reference sequence). The CDR3 extends over 11 amino acids. CDR3 protein: CAWTDRVTQYF. The CDR3 bases are TGTGCCTGGACCGACAGGGTTACGCAGTATTTT.

The table lists this clone with a few counts. The chain joins TRBV7-3 to TRBJ2-1; D call uncertain. V lost 2 bases to trimming and J lost 4 bases, with 9 bases between them. The germline CDR1 and CDR2 sequences are SGHTA and FQGTGA. The CDR3 runs 14 residues. The CDR3 DNA reads as TGTGCCAGCAGCTTACCCTCTAGGTACAATGAGCAGTTCTTC. It encodes CASSLPSRYNEQFF.

The rearrangement joins TRBV5-6 to TRBJ2-4, with D possibly being TRBD2 (6 bases). Germline lookup yields CDR1 SGHDT and CDR2 YYEEEE. Trimming took off 4 bases at V and 7 bases at J, with 18 bases between the two ends. The CDR3 length is 15 residues. The CDR3 is CASSPNPTTSNIQYF. For the CDR3, the DNA is TGTGCCAGCAGCCCGAACCCAACGACTAGTAACATTCAGTACTTC. Filled out from reference TRBV5-6 and TRBJ2-4, the complete variable domain reads DAGVTQSPTHLIKTRGQQVTLRCSPKSGHDTVSWYQQALGQGPQFIFQYYEEEERQRGNFPDRFSGHQFPNYSSELNVNALLLGDSALYLCASSPNPTTSNIQYFGAGTRLSVL.

The CDR3 protein is CASSVTAGNTIYF. The DNA for the CDR3 is TGTGCCAGCAGTGTGACAGCGGGAAACACCATATATTTT. This rearrangement joins TRBV27 to TRBJ1-3; TRBD1 is a possible D gene (5 bases). V lost 5 bases to trimming and J lost 4 bases, with 9 bases between them. The CDR3 loop spans 13 amino acids. Germline V gene lookup returns CDR1 MNHEY and CDR2 SMNVEV (reference sequence).

This clone was detected only once. The rearrangement links TRBV2 to TRBJ1-2; maybe TRBD1 (5 bases). In germline, CDR1 is SNHLY, CDR2 FYNNEI. The ends were cut back, 6 bases at V and 1 base at J, with 12 bases in the middle. The CDR3 covers 14 residues. The CDR3 region has the DNA TGTGCCAGCAGCGGGGGGACCTTTAACTATGGCTACACCTTC. Protein: CASSGGTFNYGYTF.

Concerning this clone itself: An end of the junction does not agree with germline; a read error may underlie this. V and J are TRBV19 and TRBJ2-5; D uncertain. The CDR3 loop spans 14 amino acids. Germline V gene lookup returns CDR1 LNHDA and CDR2 SQIVND (reference sequence). As DNA, the CDR3 is TGTGCCAGTAGTTTAAGAGGTGCCGGAGAGACCCGGTACTTC. This translates into CASSLRGAGETRYF. Complete variable domain (other parts from reference TRBV19 and TRBJ2-5): DGGITQSPKYLFRKEGQNVTLSCEQNLNHDAMYWYRQDPGQGLRLIYYSQIVNDFQKGDIAEGYSVSREKKESFPLTVTSAQKNPTAFYLCASSLRGAGETRYFGPGTRLLVL.

The chain combines TRBV5-8 with TRBJ2-2; 9 bases align to TRBD1. V dropped 1 base and J dropped 6; count of bases not matched to a gene: 1. Germline values: CDR1 SGHTS, CDR2 YDEGEE. The CDR3 totals 14 residues. The CDR3 sequence: CASSLRQGAGELFF. For the CDR3, the DNA is TGTGCCAGCAGCTTGCGACAGGGGGCCGGGGAGCTGTTTTTT. The full variable domain, completed using reference TRBV5-8 and TRBJ2-2, is EAGVTQSPTHLIKTRGQQATLRCSPISGHTSVYWYQQALGLGLQFLLWYDEGEERNRGNFPPRFSGRQFPNYSSELNVNALELEDSALYLCASSLRQGAGELFFGEGSRLTVL.

The gene calls are TRBV20-1 and TRBJ1-1; D not resolved. Trimming shortened V by 3 bases and J by 11 bases, and 13 bases separated the two germline ends. The CDR3 extends over 11 amino acids. Germline CDR1 reads DFQATT; CDR2 reads SNEGSKA (reference sequence). The CDR3 coding sequence is TGCAGTGCTAGTCACTCACTTTCGGCTTTCTTT. This gives the protein CSASHSLSAFF.

The CDR3: CASSLEAGVGPNTGELFF. The CDR3 nucleotides are TGTGCCAGCAGCTTGGAGGCGGGAGTGGGGCCGAACACCGGGGAGCTGTTTTTT. The rearrangement joins TRBV11-2 to TRBJ2-2, with TRBD2 identical over 7 bases. This CDR3 has 18 amino acids. V was clipped by 3 bases and J by 0 bases; unmatched bases: 10. Germline CDR1 SGHAT, CDR2 FQNNGV.

This chain uses TRBV19 with TRBJ1-1, with 7 bases lining up with TRBD1. The CDR3 has 14 residues. Germline CDR1 LNHDA, CDR2 SQIVND (reference sequence). After removal of 4 bases from V and 1 base from J, the junction contained 3 bases not matched to a gene. The CDR3 protein is CASSTGQKNTEAFF. The CDR3 DNA sequence: TGTGCCAGTAGTACGGGACAGAAGAACACTGAAGCTTTCTTT.

The V gene is TRBV15, the J gene TRBJ2-7; D possibly corresponds to TRBD1 (5 bases). Germline values: CDR1 LNHNV, CDR2 YYDKDF (reference sequence). This CDR3 is built from 15 residues. Trimming took off 0 bases at V and 3 bases at J, with 12 bases between the two ends. CDR3 DNA sequence: TGTGCCACCAGCAGAGAGCCCCAGGGTTTCTACGAGCAGTACTTC. Residues: CATSREPQGFYEQYF.

CDR3 nucleotide sequence: TGCGCCAGCAGCTCAACTCCGGGACAGCGTGAAAATTACTTC. Amino acids: CASSSTPGQRENYF. The gene calls are TRBV5-1 and TRBJ2-5, with 7 bases lining up with TRBD1. Trimming removed 3 bases from V and 14 bases from J; junction bases left unmatched: 16. The germline gives CDR1 SGHRS, CDR2 YFSETQ. The length of the CDR3 is 14 residues.

This clone was seen a single time. CDR3 nucleotides: TGTGCCAGCAGTTGGACAAGTAACACTGAAGCTTTCTTT. Amino acids: CASSWTSNTEAFF. The gene calls are TRBV7-6 and TRBJ1-1, with a tentative D call TRBD1 (5 bases). Trimming pared 6 bases from V and 2 bases from J, leaving 10 bases between. The CDR3 has 13 amino acids. The V gene's germline CDR1 is SGHVS and CDR2 FNYEAQ.

V is TRBV6-2 or TRBV6-3 and J is TRBJ2-2; 9 nucleotides agree with TRBD2. Germline CDR1 reads MNHEY; CDR2 reads SVGEGT. The CDR3 sequence is 14 residues long. Trimming at V came to 6 bases and at J to 6 bases, leaving 5 bases not matched to a gene. CDR3 sequence (DNA): TGTGCCAGCAGCTTAGCGGGAGCCCCCGGGGAGCTGTTTTTT. Residues: CASSLAGAPGELFF.

The chain links TRBV28 to TRBJ1-1; TRBD1 aligns across 8 bases. J gave up 7 bases and V 2 bases, and 6 bases lay outside the gene matches. There are 14 residues in the CDR3. The germline CDR1 and CDR2 sequences are MDHEN and SYDVKM. The CDR3: CASSLRTGRVEAFF. CDR3 bases: TGTGCCAGCAGTTTAAGGACAGGGAGGGTTGAAGCTTTCTTT.

The chain links TRBV9 to TRBJ1-1, with 7 nucleotides matching TRBD1. Looked up from germline, CDR1 is SGDLS and CDR2 is YYNGEE. V lost 0 bases, J lost 1 base, and 6 bases stayed unmatched. There are 16 residues in the CDR3. CDR3 nucleotide sequence: TGTGCCAGCAGCGTAGGTACAGGGGCTACGAACACTGAAGCTTTCTTT. Its protein product is CASSVGTGATNTEAFF.

The DNA of the CDR3 is TGTGCCAGCAGTTACCAGGGGGTGAACACTGAAGCTTTCTTT. It encodes CASSYQGVNTEAFF. The chain joins TRBV6-2 or TRBV6-3 to TRBJ1-1; 7 bases are a match to TRBD1. The J segment lost 0 bases and the V segment lost 2 bases, leaving 0 bases of the junction unmatched. The CDR3 loop spans 14 amino acids. Germline V gives CDR1 MNHEY, CDR2 SVGEGT.

The chain recombines TRBV9 with TRBJ2-7, with 7 bases lining up with TRBD2. Germline trimming cut 0 bases from V and 7 bases from J; bases unmatched to any gene: 10. This CDR3 contains 15 residues. The germline V gene has CDR1 SGDLS and CDR2 YYNGEE. Here the CDR3 DNA reads TGTGCCAGCAGCGTAGAGGGAGGGGCTGGGTTGGAGCAGTACTTC. Translating it yields CASSVEGGAGLEQYF. Full variable domain (rest looked up from reference TRBV9 and TRBJ2-7): DSGVTQTPKHLITATGQRVTLRCSPRSGDLSVYWYQQSLDQGLQFLIQYYNGEERAKGNILERFSAQQFPDLHSELNLSSLELGDSALYFCASSVEGGAGLEQYFGPGTRLTVT.